A single sample is the source of the 30 T cell receptor beta chains below, sequenced in a study of siplizumab effects on memory and regulatory T cells. Sequenced by immunoSEQ multiplex PCR; TCRdb stores in-frame clones only, minus some. The sample comprises 95,000 to 130,000 clones, around 94% of which are singletons, and 1.5% to 2% rests with the top ten. The sample taken for sequencing was non-Treg CD4+ T cells sorted from blood. The receptor set was obtained from a human donor in good health.

The CDR3 reads CASSPHYRVHTEAFF. The CDR3 bases are TGTGCCAGCAGCCCTCACTACAGAGTGCACACTGAAGCTTTCTTT. The rearrangement links TRBV14 to TRBJ1-1; D not resolved. The germline V and J ends were trimmed by 4 bases and 3 bases, with 15 bases remaining between them. Looked up from germline, CDR1 is SGHDN and CDR2 is FVKESK. This CDR3 spans 15 amino acids. The whole variable domain, filled in from reference TRBV14 and TRBJ1-1, reads EAGVTQFPSHSVIEKGQTVTLRCDPISGHDNLYWYRRVMGKEIKFLLHFVKESKQDESGMPNNRFLAERTGGTYSTLKVQPAELEDSGVYFCASSPHYRVHTEAFFGQGTRLTVV.

V and J are TRBV19 and TRBJ2-7; the D gene could be TRBD1 or TRBD2 (5 bases each). V lost 3 bases to trimming and J lost 7 bases, with 13 bases between them. Germline loops: CDR1 LNHDA, CDR2 SQIVND (reference sequence). The CDR3 is 13 amino acids. CDR3 DNA: TGTGCCAGTAGTATGGGACGAAGAGGGGAGCAGTACTTC. Translation gives CASSMGRRGEQYF. Full variable domain (missing parts from reference TRBV19 and TRBJ2-7): DGGITQSPKYLFRKEGQNVTLSCEQNLNHDAMYWYRQDPGQGLRLIYYSQIVNDFQKGDIAEGYSVSREKKESFPLTVTSAQKNPTAFYLCASSMGRRGEQYFGPGTRLTVT.

The chain couples TRBV11-2 to TRBJ2-7; the D is unclear. The CDR3 contains 14 residues. The germline gives CDR1 SGHAT, CDR2 FQNNGV. V lost 3 bases to trimming and J lost 2 bases, with 11 bases between them. DNA of the CDR3: TGTGCCAGCAGCTTTCAATACCGACCCTACGAGCAGTACTTC. Protein product: CASSFQYRPYEQYF.

The rearrangement links TRBV6-5 to TRBJ1-2, with TRBD1 identical over 8 bases. The CDR3 sequence is 14 residues long. Germline-derived CDR1 and CDR2 are MNHEY and SVGAGI. The V segment lost 6 bases and the J segment 8 bases; nucleotides outside the gene matches: 11. The CDR3 spells CASSSGTGQRGYTF. The CDR3 nucleotides read TGTGCCAGCAGCTCGGGGACAGGCCAAAGAGGCTACACCTTC.

In DNA form, the CDR3 reads TGCGCCAGCAGCTTGGTTTTGGCGGGGGGTAAAGAGACCCAGTACTTC. Its protein product is CASSLVLAGGKETQYF. The V gene is TRBV5-1, the J gene TRBJ2-5; 8 bases align to TRBD2. With 0 bases clipped from V and 3 bases from J, the junction kept 7 bases outside the gene matches. Germline V gene data show CDR1 as SGHRS and CDR2 as YFSETQ. The CDR3 extends over 16 amino acids. Filled out from reference TRBV5-1 and TRBJ2-5, the complete variable domain reads KAGVTQTPRYLIKTRGQQVTLSCSPISGHRSVSWYQQTPGQGLQFLFEYFSETQRNKGNFPGRFSGRQFSNSRSEMNVSTLELGDSALYLCASSLVLAGGKETQYFGPGTRLLVL.

This chain links TRBV10-3 with TRBJ2-7, with 12 bases matching TRBD1. The CDR3 totals 17 residues. The germline CDR1 and CDR2 sequences are ENHRY and SYGVKD. The V gene end was trimmed by 6 bases and the J gene end by 0 bases; junction bases not matched to a gene: 9. The CDR3 DNA reads as TGTGCCATCAGCCCGGGACAGGGGGCCCAAAGCTCCTACGAGCAGTACTTC. Protein product: CAISPGQGAQSSYEQYF.

This rearrangement joins TRBV7-9 to TRBJ2-1; D is uncertain. Trimming left V 5 bases short and J 0 bases short, with 11 bases between. Germline CDR1 and CDR2: SEHNR and FQNEAQ (reference sequence). This CDR3 contains 15 residues. CDR3 residues: CASSPPRSSYNEQFF. CDR3 sequence (DNA): TGTGCCAGCAGCCCCCCCCGGAGCTCCTACAATGAGCAGTTCTTC.

The chain has TRBV25-1 and TRBJ1-2; a possible D gene is TRBD1 (5 bases). Looked up from germline, CDR1 is MGHDK and CDR2 is SYGVNS. The ends were cut back, 5 bases at V and 3 bases at J, with 16 bases in the middle. The CDR3 has 15 residues. The CDR3 DNA sequence: TGTGCCAGCAGTCCGGAGGGACTGTCGTACTATGGCTACACCTTC. It translates to CASSPEGLSYYGYTF.

The chain uses TRBV6-6 and TRBJ1-1; unclear D gene. The germline V gene encodes CDR1 MNHNY and CDR2 SVGAGI (reference sequence). The ends were cut back, 6 bases at V and 0 bases at J, with 8 bases in the middle. This CDR3 comprises 13 residues. The CDR3 DNA sequence: TGTGCCAGCAGACCGCCATTGAACACTGAAGCTTTCTTT. Protein: CASRPPLNTEAFF.

This chain uses TRBV5-4 with TRBJ2-7, with D hard to call. The ends were cut back, 7 bases at V and 4 bases at J, with 24 bases in the middle. Germline V lookup: CDR1 SGHNT, CDR2 YYREEE (reference sequence). The length of the CDR3 is 16 residues. DNA for the CDR3: TGTGCCAGCGGTTCCCAAAAATCGGACGTGGCGTACGAGCAGTACTTC. Encoded protein: CASGSQKSDVAYEQYF. Using reference TRBV5-4 and TRBJ2-7 for the parts outside the CDR3, the full variable domain is ETGVTQSPTHLIKTRGQQVTLRCSSQSGHNTVSWYQQALGQGPQFIFQYYREEENGRGNFPPRFSGLQFPNYSSELNVNALELDDSALYLCASGSQKSDVAYEQYFGPGTRLTVT.

The chain employs TRBV6-5 and TRBJ2-3, with D perhaps given as TRBD1 or TRBD2 (5 bases each). This CDR3 region has 15 residues. With 6 bases removed from V and 3 bases from J, the gap between germline ends came to 16 bases. Germline CDR1 MNHEY, CDR2 SVGAGI. The CDR3 reads CASSSGTVGTDTQYF. The CDR3 bases are TGTGCCAGCAGCTCCGGGACGGTGGGGACAGATACGCAGTATTTT.

The chain employs TRBV12-5 and TRBJ2-7; 7 bases fit TRBD1. The V and J ends lost 1 base and 3 bases, in that order; junction bases with no gene match: 3. CDR1 and CDR2 (germline): LGHNT, FRNRAP. There are 14 residues in the CDR3. The CDR3 protein is CASGLGGTVYEQYF. The CDR3 DNA reads as TGTGCTAGTGGTTTGGGGGGGACAGTCTACGAGCAGTACTTC.

The chain is built from TRBV6-1 and TRBJ1-5; D is undetermined. Per germline, CDR1 MNHNS and CDR2 SASEGT. Trimming stripped 2 bases from V and 6 bases from J, with 11 bases between. The CDR3 is 14 residues long. In nucleotides, the CDR3 is TGTGCCAGCAGTGAACGGAGGCATGGTCAGCCCCAGCATTTT. Encoded protein: CASSERRHGQPQHF.

This sequence joins TRBV6-5 and TRBJ2-1; D gene ambiguous. CDR1 is MNHEY, CDR2 SVGAGI, per germline. Between the trimmed V and J ends, which lost 8 bases and 12 bases, there was a span of 8 bases. The CDR3 spans 9 residues. The CDR3 protein is CASGVGQFF. The CDR3 DNA follows: TGTGCCAGCGGTGTAGGGCAGTTCTTC.

The chain employs TRBV27 and TRBJ1-1; 7 positions match TRBD1. The CDR3 loop spans 14 amino acids. V trimming: 5 bases; J trimming: 4 bases; junction bases outside the gene matches: 7. Germline-derived CDR1 and CDR2 are MNHEY and SMNVEV (reference sequence). CDR3 protein: CASSVQGMSTEAFF. For the CDR3, the DNA is TGTGCCAGCAGTGTACAGGGGATGAGCACTGAAGCTTTCTTT.

This clone occurred once. The V call is TRBV5-1, the J call TRBJ1-4; D is uncertain. This CDR3 comprises 15 residues. The V end was cut by 3 bases, the J end by 8 bases, with 17 bases between. Per germline, CDR1 SGHRS and CDR2 YFSETQ. CDR3 amino acids: CASSSTGVIGEKLFF. The CDR3 DNA sequence: TGCGCCAGCAGCTCGACTGGGGTGATAGGGGAAAAACTGTTTTTT.

This clone turned up a few times. The CDR3 nucleotides are TGTGCCAGCACCGCTAGCGGGAGGGCCAATGAGCAGTTCTTC. Translation gives CASTASGRANEQFF. This sequence joins TRBV2 and TRBJ2-1; TRBD2 matches at 12 bases. Trimming at V came to 7 bases and at J to 6 bases, leaving 4 bases not matched to a gene. The germline V gene encodes CDR1 SNHLY and CDR2 FYNNEI. This CDR3 is built from 14 residues.

The V gene is TRBV19, the J gene TRBJ1-3, with D hard to call. Germline loops: CDR1 LNHDA, CDR2 SQIVND (reference sequence). V dropped 5 bases and J dropped 3 bases, with 14 bases sitting between them. This CDR3 has 15 amino acids. CDR3 nucleotides: TGTGCCAGTAGTCTGAAGGACCAAGGTGGAAACACCATATATTTT. Its protein is CASSLKDQGGNTIYF.

The chain carries TRBV7-3 and TRBJ2-6; D not certain. Looked up from germline, CDR1 is SGHTA and CDR2 is FQGTGA. CDR3 length: 15 amino acids. The V and J ends lost 2 bases and 0 bases respectively, with 5 bases between them. The CDR3 here is CASSLASSGANVLTF. DNA for the CDR3: TGTGCCAGCAGCTTAGCTAGCTCTGGGGCCAACGTCCTGACTTTC.

This clone has more than one count but fewer than ten. This rearrangement joins TRBV5-1 to TRBJ2-7; 11 bases map to TRBD1. The CDR3 loop spans 17 amino acids. The junction had 5 bases not matched to a gene; V was cut back by 0 bases and J by 0 bases. The germline V gene has CDR1 SGHRS and CDR2 YFSETQ. The CDR3 sequence is CASSLAVGTGGSYEQYF. DNA for the CDR3: TGCGCCAGCAGCTTGGCCGTTGGGACAGGGGGCTCCTACGAGCAGTACTTC.

The chain recombines TRBV2 with TRBJ1-6; a possible D gene is TRBD1 (5 bases). CDR1 SNHLY and CDR2 FYNNEI come from the germline V gene. The CDR3 sequence is 16 residues long. Trimming stripped 9 bases from V and 6 bases from J, with 21 bases between. The CDR3 spells CASSSQGLGSNSPLHF. The CDR3 region has the DNA TGTGCCAGTTCCTCTCAGGGCCTAGGAAGTAATTCACCCCTCCACTTT.

The chain is built from TRBV10-3 and TRBJ2-6; 11 bases match TRBD2. The CDR3 extends over 23 amino acids. Germline V CDR1 and CDR2: ENHRY, SYGVKD. V lost 7 bases to trimming and J lost 0 bases; unmatched junction nucleotides: 23. The CDR3 bases are TGTGCCATCAACCAAACCCCGGGGACTGATGGGACTAGCGGTTACTCTGGGGCCAACGTCCTGACTTTC. It is translated as CAINQTPGTDGTSGYSGANVLTF.

The V gene is TRBV6-5, the J gene TRBJ1-1; unclear D gene. The length of the CDR3 is 13 residues. With 6 bases removed from V and 4 bases from J, the gap between germline ends came to 12 bases. From germline, CDR1 is MNHEY and CDR2 SVGAGI. The CDR3 region has the DNA TGTGCCAGCAGCCCCCGGCGAAGCACTGAAGCTTTCTTT. This encodes CASSPRRSTEAFF.

This clone came up a few times. The V call is TRBV5-4, the J call TRBJ2-2; maybe TRBD1 (6 bases). The CDR3 sequence is 15 residues long. V lost 2 bases to trimming and J lost 5 bases, with 13 bases between them. CDR1 is SGHNT, CDR2 YYREEE, per germline (reference sequence). The CDR3 protein is CASSLVQGKTGELFF. DNA for the CDR3: TGTGCCAGCAGCTTAGTCCAGGGGAAAACCGGGGAGCTGTTTTTT. Combining the CDR3 with reference TRBV5-4 and TRBJ2-2 gives the whole variable domain ETGVTQSPTHLIKTRGQQVTLRCSSQSGHNTVSWYQQALGQGPQFIFQYYREEENGRGNFPPRFSGLQFPNYSSELNVNALELDDSALYLCASSLVQGKTGELFFGEGSRLTVL.

This chain connects TRBV11-1 to TRBJ2-5; 10 bases match TRBD2. CDR3 length: 17 amino acids. The germline CDR1 and CDR2 sequences are SGHAT and FQDESV (reference sequence). The V gene end was trimmed by 3 bases and the J gene end by 1 base; junction bases not matched to a gene: 8. This CDR3 reads CASSFAWTSGGQETQYF. The CDR3, as DNA: TGTGCCAGCAGCTTCGCCTGGACTAGCGGTGGCCAAGAGACCCAGTACTTC.

The chain joins TRBV5-1 to TRBJ2-5; the match to TRBD1 covers 8 bases. The CDR3 consists of 18 residues. CDR1 is SGHRS and CDR2 is YFSETQ in the germline V gene. Germline trimming cut 0 bases from V and 2 bases from J; bases unmatched to any gene: 12. The CDR3 DNA follows: TGCGCCAGCAGCTTGGCCGGTGGGACAGGTACTGTACAAGAGACCCAGTACTTC. Its protein is CASSLAGGTGTVQETQYF. Full variable domain (missing parts from reference TRBV5-1 and TRBJ2-5): KAGVTQTPRYLIKTRGQQVTLSCSPISGHRSVSWYQQTPGQGLQFLFEYFSETQRNKGNFPGRFSGRQFSNSRSEMNVSTLELGDSALYLCASSLAGGTGTVQETQYFGPGTRLLVL.

The chain joins TRBV29-1 to TRBJ2-7; TRBD2 matches 10 bases. Trimming cost V 5 bases and J 1 base; bases outside gene matches: 8. The CDR3 totals 15 residues. Germline lookup yields CDR1 SQVTM and CDR2 ANQGSEA. CDR3 amino acids: CSVWGSGRDSYEQYF. For the CDR3, the DNA is TGCAGCGTTTGGGGCAGCGGGAGGGATTCCTACGAGCAGTACTTC.

The V gene is TRBV13, the J gene TRBJ2-3; D not certain. CDR3 size: 12 residues. Trimming removed 4 bases at V and 6 bases at J, with 8 bases between. Germline CDR1 reads PRHDT; CDR2 reads FYEKMQ (reference sequence). The DNA for the CDR3 is TGTGCCAGCAGCTATCAAGAGGATACGCAGTATTTT. Its protein product is CASSYQEDTQYF.

The chain is built from TRBV5-4 and TRBJ2-7; D call uncertain. CDR1 is SGHNT and CDR2 is YYREEE in the germline V gene (reference sequence). The CDR3 consists of 11 residues. V shed 0 bases and J shed 4 bases, with 2 bases lying between them. The CDR3 region has the DNA TGTGCCAGCAGCTTGGGGTACGAGCAGTACTTC. Protein product: CASSLGYEQYF.

This chain connects TRBV28 to TRBJ1-3; no definite D call. CDR1 is MDHEN, CDR2 SYDVKM, per germline. Trimming stripped 3 bases from V and 0 bases from J, with 6 bases between. CDR3 length: 14 residues. The CDR3 is CASSFRDSGNTIYF. DNA of the CDR3: TGTGCCAGCAGTTTTCGAGACTCTGGAAACACCATATATTTT.